Below are 28 T cell receptor beta chains sequenced from a single sample in a study of monozygotic twins with inflammatory bowel disease (dated by TCRdb to the late 2010s). Library construction relied on 5' RACE. The sequencer listed for this sample is Illumina HiSeq 2500. With the reads reprocessed by TCRdb, a single entry stands for each CDR3 protein sequence and no DNA is reported. This sample's table carries 150,000 to 200,000 distinct CDR3 sequences. 6% to 9.5% of the sample belongs to the ten largest clones. The material sequenced was blood. The receptors stem from a human donor with ulcerative colitis or Crohn's disease, or a healthy co-twin of an affected twin (not recorded which).

The chain recombines TRBV12-3 or TRBV12-4 with TRBJ2-5; TCRdb indicates TRBD1, and absent DNA this call remains unverified. The length of the CDR3 is 13 residues. The CDR3 here is CASTPQEQETQYF.

The chain's CDR3 is CASSLYPLYSENTGELFF. This sequence joins TRBV7-6 and TRBJ2-2; TCRdb indicates TRBD2, and absent DNA this call remains unverified. Germline CDR1 SGHVS, CDR2 FNYEAQ. The CDR3 consists of 18 residues. The complete variable domain, with remaining parts taken from reference TRBV7-6 and TRBJ2-2, reads GAGVSQSPRYKVTKRGQDVALRCDPISGHVSLYWYRQALGQGPEFLTYFNYEAQQDKSGLPNDRFSAERPEGSISTLTIQRTEQRDSAMYRCASSLYPLYSENTGELFFGEGSRLTVL.

The chain is built from TRBV27 and TRBJ2-2. Germline V gene sequence: CDR1 MNHEY, CDR2 SMNVEV (reference sequence). The CDR3 spans 15 residues. CDR3 sequence reads: CASSLSLGRTGELFF.

This chain links TRBV5-6 with TRBJ2-1; the TCRdb call, TRBD2, lacks DNA for checking. The CDR3 is 15 amino acids. Germline values: CDR1 SGHDT, CDR2 YYEEEE. The CDR3 sequence is CASLRSSGVYNEQFF.

The gene calls are TRBV2 and TRBJ1-1; TCRdb returns TRBD1, unconfirmable since there is no DNA. The CDR3 spans 13 residues. The germline V gene encodes CDR1 SNHLY and CDR2 FYNNEI. Here the CDR3 reads CASRPQGPTEAFF.

This CDR3 is CASSPEGWRADTQYF. The chain couples TRBV6-4 to TRBJ2-3; TCRdb gives TRBD2 as the D gene, but with no DNA this cannot be confirmed. Germline V gene data show CDR1 as MRHNA and CDR2 as SNTAGT. The CDR3 sequence is 15 residues long.

The chain recombines TRBV5-1 with TRBJ2-1; TCRdb reports TRBD1, a call that lacks DNA to check it against. The germline gives CDR1 SGHRS, CDR2 YFSETQ. The CDR3 runs to 15 residues. CDR3 region: CASSLRDSSYNEQFF.

The genes are TRBV10-2 and TRBJ2-1. The CDR3 is 12 residues long. CDR1 WSHSY and CDR2 SAAADI come from the germline V gene. This CDR3 is CASRSRYNEQFF.

The rearrangement uses TRBV20-1 and TRBJ1-5; TCRdb reports TRBD1, a call that lacks DNA to check it against. CDR1 is DFQATT, CDR2 SNEGSKA, per germline (reference sequence). The CDR3 spans 14 residues. CDR3 loop: CSARFGTGGGPQHF.

The genes are TRBV4-3 and TRBJ2-7; TCRdb selects TRBD1, and the lack of DNA leaves this call unchecked. There are 16 residues in the CDR3. Per the germline V gene, CDR1 is LGHNA and CDR2 is YSLEER. The chain's CDR3 is CSSSQVSGTNSYEQYF.

The gene calls are TRBV6-2 or TRBV6-3 and TRBJ1-5; TCRdb's D gene call, TRBD1, goes unchecked for lack of DNA. This CDR3 contains 16 residues. Germline CDR1 reads MNHEY; CDR2 reads SVGEGT. The CDR3 sequence: CASAASGALGAQPQHF.

The V call is TRBV15, the J call TRBJ2-5. The CDR3 extends over 13 amino acids. In germline, CDR1 is LNHNV, CDR2 YYDKDF (reference sequence). The CDR3 reads CATSPRYQETQYF.

V gene TRBV20-1 combines with J gene TRBJ2-3. The germline V gene encodes CDR1 DFQATT and CDR2 SNEGSKA (reference sequence). The CDR3 has 11 amino acids. This chain's CDR3 is CSARDVDTQYF.

The V call is TRBV9, the J call TRBJ2-3. The CDR3 runs 15 residues. Germline V gene lookup returns CDR1 SGDLS and CDR2 YYNGEE. CDR3 region: CASSVDGLTTDTQYF.

The chain recombines TRBV28 with TRBJ2-7; the TRBD2 assignment by TCRdb is unverifiable without DNA. The CDR3 extends over 15 amino acids. In germline, CDR1 is MDHEN, CDR2 SYDVKM. CDR3 residues: CASSQPGLGWYEQYF.

The chain employs TRBV6-6 and TRBJ2-1; without DNA, the TCRdb call of TRBD1 cannot be checked. The CDR3 consists of 12 residues. Germline CDR1 reads MNHNY; CDR2 reads SVGAGI (reference sequence). CDR3 in amino acids: CASSYRGESPFF.

The chain links TRBV7-2 to TRBJ2-7; TCRdb names TRBD2, which stays unverified in the absence of DNA. CDR1 is SGHTA, CDR2 FQGNSA, per germline. The CDR3 consists of 15 residues. CDR3 loop: CASSPDSVSSYEQYF.

The V gene is TRBV4-1, the J gene TRBJ1-4. The V gene's germline CDR1 is MGHRA and CDR2 YSYEKL. The CDR3 is 15 amino acids. The CDR3 reads CASSQRSATNEKLFF.

This chain connects TRBV5-6 to TRBJ2-5; TCRdb's D gene call, TRBD1, goes unchecked for lack of DNA. The CDR3 has 15 amino acids. CDR1 and CDR2 (germline): SGHDT, YYEEEE. The CDR3 here is CASSLDTGRGETQYF. Filled out from reference TRBV5-6 and TRBJ2-5, the complete variable domain reads DAGVTQSPTHLIKTRGQQVTLRCSPKSGHDTVSWYQQALGQGPQFIFQYYEEEERQRGNFPDRFSGHQFPNYSSELNVNALLLGDSALYLCASSLDTGRGETQYFGPGTRLLVL.

CDR3 region: CASSPIAGAPTGELFF. The gene calls are TRBV7-3 and TRBJ2-2; with no DNA, the TCRdb D assignment of TRBD2 cannot be verified. The germline V gene encodes CDR1 SGHTA and CDR2 FQGTGA. The CDR3 is made up of 16 amino acids.

The chain is built from TRBV20-1 and TRBJ1-4. CDR1 and CDR2 (germline): DFQATT, SNEGSKA (reference sequence). CDR3 length: 14 amino acids. CDR3 sequence: CSASRDSTNEKLFF.

The chain recombines TRBV10-3 with TRBJ1-5; TCRdb's D call of TRBD1 is untestable without DNA. The CDR3 totals 16 residues. CDR1 is ENHRY and CDR2 is SYGVKD in the germline V gene. The CDR3 spells CAISDSDRGDGQPQHF.

The CDR3 is CATLSVEGKAKNIQYF. V usage is TRBV19 and J usage is TRBJ2-4; TCRdb returns TRBD2, unconfirmable since there is no DNA. Germline assignment: CDR1 LNHDA and CDR2 SQIVND (reference sequence). The CDR3 length is 16 residues.

The chain is built from TRBV29-1 and TRBJ2-1; TCRdb names TRBD2, which stays unverified in the absence of DNA. The germline V gene has CDR1 SQVTM and CDR2 ANQGSEA. CDR3 length: 13 residues. Here the CDR3 reads CSVAGTRANEQFF.

The chain combines TRBV20-1 with TRBJ1-4; lacking DNA, the TRBD1 call made by TCRdb goes unchecked. This CDR3 spans 13 amino acids. The V gene's germline CDR1 is DFQATT and CDR2 SNEGSKA (reference sequence). CDR3 region: CSATGTALRKLFF.

CDR3 residues: CASSLRAASSYEQYF. The genes are TRBV5-1 and TRBJ2-7; with no DNA, the TCRdb D assignment of TRBD2 cannot be verified. The length of the CDR3 is 15 residues. In germline, CDR1 is SGHRS, CDR2 YFSETQ.

V is TRBV29-1 and J is TRBJ2-1. The CDR3 sequence is 11 residues long. Per germline, CDR1 SQVTM and CDR2 ANQGSEA. This CDR3 reads CSVELFNEQFF.

The genes are TRBV7-2 and TRBJ2-1; TCRdb indicates TRBD1, and absent DNA this call remains unverified. CDR3 length: 17 residues. Germline CDR1 and CDR2: SGHTA and FQGNSA. CDR3 sequence: CASSYLSRTGSYNEQFF.